The rows below give T cell receptor beta chains drawn from one sample of a study of T cell responses to AZD1222 COVID-19 vaccine. Sequencing was performed with immunoSEQ multiplex PCR; in TCRdb, only in-frame clones are kept and a portion is missing. The table lists about 160,000 clones, 85% to 90% of them singletons. The starting material was peripheral blood, obtained on day 0 of AZD1222 vaccination. The receptors here all came from an adult in good health. The conserved cysteine and the conserved F or W are not part of the CDR3 here.

CDR3 length: 13; V gene: TRBV2; J gene: TRBJ1-4; CDR3 protein: ASIGDPGASEKLF
CDR3 length: 9; V gene: TRBV12-3/TRBV12-4; J gene: TRBJ2-1; CDR3 protein: ASSSGDEQF
CDR3 length: 11; V gene: TRBV6-5; J gene: TRBJ2-3; CDR3 protein: ASGRGLTDTQY
CDR3 length: 15; V gene: TRBV5-1; J gene: TRBJ1-1; CDR3 protein: ASSWGVGVTVVTEAF
CDR3 length: 13; V gene: TRBV5-1; J gene: TRBJ1-1; CDR3 protein: ASRPTGGMNTEAF
CDR3 length: 12; V gene: TRBV18; J gene: TRBJ1-1; CDR3 protein: ASTGQGLNTEAF
CDR3 length: 11; V gene: TRBV14; J gene: TRBJ2-7; CDR3 protein: ASSRFDSYEQY
CDR3 length: 16; V gene: TRBV2; J gene: TRBJ2-7; CDR3 protein: ASSEAHLGAGGSYEQY
CDR3 length: 13; V gene: TRBV7-3; J gene: TRBJ2-7; CDR3 protein: ASSFKRGPPYEQY
CDR3 length: 9; V gene: TRBV6-2/TRBV6-3; J gene: TRBJ1-2; CDR3 protein: ASSLLGGYT
CDR3 length: 13; V gene: TRBV3-1/TRBV3-2; J gene: TRBJ2-2; CDR3 protein: ASSQLVGFTGELF
CDR3 length: 12; V gene: TRBV30; J gene: TRBJ1-2; CDR3 protein: AWRHTGGTYGYT
CDR3 length: 13; V gene: TRBV28; J gene: TRBJ2-1; CDR3 protein: ASSLVLQGYNEQF
CDR3 length: 16; V gene: TRBV28; J gene: TRBJ1-2; CDR3 protein: ASSPPSGGPGANYGYT
CDR3 length: 8; V gene: TRBV20-1; J gene: TRBJ2-7; CDR3 protein: SASLDKQY
CDR3 length: 11; V gene: TRBV2; J gene: TRBJ2-7; CDR3 protein: ASSLDREGEQY
CDR3 length: 11; V gene: TRBV11-3; J gene: TRBJ2-3; CDR3 protein: ASSLAPGDTQY
CDR3 length: 12; V gene: TRBV9; J gene: TRBJ2-2; CDR3 protein: ASSVDGRTGELF
CDR3 length: 13; V gene: TRBV19; J gene: TRBJ1-5; CDR3 protein: ASRDTGRGTQPQH
CDR3 length: 11; V gene: TRBV18; J gene: TRBJ1-6; CDR3 protein: ASSERGNSPLH
CDR3 length: 14; V gene: TRBV3-1/TRBV3-2; J gene: TRBJ1-2; CDR3 protein: ASSPRPGQVKEGYT
CDR3 length: 13; V gene: TRBV28; J gene: TRBJ1-2; CDR3 protein: ASTSVVGGLHGYT
CDR3 length: 10; V gene: TRBV28; J gene: TRBJ1-1; CDR3 protein: ASSFGYTEAF
CDR3 length: 12; V gene: TRBV6-1; J gene: TRBJ2-2; CDR3 protein: ASSELRQTGELF
CDR3 length: 13; V gene: TRBV5-1; J gene: TRBJ2-1; CDR3 protein: ASTPGGTGDNEQF
CDR3 length: 12; V gene: TRBV29-1; J gene: TRBJ1-2; CDR3 protein: SSAIQGTNYGYT
CDR3 length: 11; V gene: TRBV3-1/TRBV3-2; J gene: TRBJ2-7; CDR3 protein: ASRNDYSYEQY
CDR3 length: 13; V gene: TRBV6-5; J gene: TRBJ2-7; CDR3 protein: ASSYGGGASYEQY
CDR3 length: 15; V gene: TRBV3-1/TRBV3-2; J gene: TRBJ2-7; CDR3 protein: ASSPFLVGGKRGEQY